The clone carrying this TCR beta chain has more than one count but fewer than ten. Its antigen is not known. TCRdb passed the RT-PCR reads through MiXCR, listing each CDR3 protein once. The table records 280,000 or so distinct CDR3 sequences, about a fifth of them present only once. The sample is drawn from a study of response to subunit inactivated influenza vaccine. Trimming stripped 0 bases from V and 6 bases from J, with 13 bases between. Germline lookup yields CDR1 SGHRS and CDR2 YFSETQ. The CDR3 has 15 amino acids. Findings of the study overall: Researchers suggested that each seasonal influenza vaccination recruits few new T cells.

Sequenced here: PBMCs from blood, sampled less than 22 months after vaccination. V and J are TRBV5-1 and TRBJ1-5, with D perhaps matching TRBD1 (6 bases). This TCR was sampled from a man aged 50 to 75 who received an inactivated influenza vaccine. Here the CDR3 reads CASSLATGPGQPQHF. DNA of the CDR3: TGCGCCAGCAGCTTGGCCACAGGGCCGGGTCAGCCCCAGCATTTT.